The present T cell receptor beta chain was sequenced within a study of blood T cell repertoires in COVID-19 (dated by TCRdb to the early 2020s). Some background on the complete study: Samples covering the acute and convalescent phases of COVID-19 were provided by collaborators in the United States, Italy and Spain. The repertoires were made available in a free public database intended to serve as a resource for research on the immune response to SARS-CoV-2. The material from the prospective study consisted of cDNA or gDNA derived from T cells, B-cell-depleted T cells, or PBMCs. Where available, HLA class I and class II types were obtained from metadata supplied by the sample provider rather than from assay-based typing. The samples were drawn from two sources: the first 160 participants of the ongoing ImmuneRACE study, and 1,200 or so subjects contributed by 6 global collaborators. Deeply sampled blood TCRbeta repertoires from subjects exposed to, actively infected with, or recovered from COVID-19 were included in the dataset. Nearly every sample came with metadata listing a de-identified subject ID, COVID-19 status, age in years and sex.

The germline V and J ends show losses of 6 bases and 6 bases respectively, and no gene match explains 7 bases of the junction. The germline V gene specifies LGHNT as CDR1 and FRNRAP as CDR2. From the cysteine up to the phenylalanine, the CDR3 has a length of 14 residues. Solely the CDR3 DNA is kept, with 42 bases framed from the first base. TCRbeta CDR3 regions were amplified from genomic DNA by means of the immunoSEQ Assay, a bias-controlled multiplex PCR. Per the original workflow: The number of nucleated cells in each sample was estimated by amplification of reference gene primers within the assay. Sequence reads were collapsed and filtered to measure the absolute abundance of every unique TCRbeta CDR3 rearrangement. For each sample, productive Simpson clonality was calculated by taking the square root of Simpson's diversity index across productive rearrangements. In TCRdb, the immuneACCESS table is reduced to in-frame sequences with V and J assigned. These tables do not hold every clone; where another copy was compared, an unresolved V gene accounts for under half, and the others remain unexplained. Clone size and V and J calls were adopted from that table, with D and trimming inferred from the DNA. Present in this sample are about 240,000 clones, roughly 80% of which were seen just once. The leading ten clones occupy around an eighth of the sample.

Points on this clone: Its antigen is still unknown. Per-nucleotide qualities are absent, and no much larger clonotype sits a single base away.

Study-level results and caveats: Clinical and demographic metadata were provided uncurated, with the amount varying by source and participant.

The collaborating institutions used their own protocols to collect whole blood in K2EDTA tubes. For TCRbeta analysis, collaborators shipped samples in one of three forms: frozen whole blood, isolated PBMCs, or DNA extracted from either of those sample types. The chain employs TRBV12-5 and TRBJ2-3; 9 bases in the junction line up with TRBD1. The sequence was obtained from an older woman with active or convalescent COVID-19. The material sequenced was peripheral blood. The encoded CDR3 is CASGRDRVMDTQYF. The nucleotide sequence is TGTGCTAGTGGACGGGACAGGGTTATGGATACGCAGTATTTT.